This entry concerns a single TCR beta chain. Trimming removed 3 bases from V and 4 bases from J, with 14 bases in between. CDR3 size: 15 residues. CDR1 SGHRS and CDR2 YFSETQ come from the germline V gene. This sample stems from a study of blood T cell repertoires in COVID-19. In the original processing: Scientists estimated how many nucleated cells there were by amplifying reference gene primers. Repertoires were generated with immunoSEQ multiplex PCR, while TCRdb's copy carries only in-frame clones and drops some. That table gives V, J and clone size, and the DNA gave D and trimming. The sample includes around 220,000 clones, under 85% of them seen just once.

The sample consisted of peripheral blood. The chain links TRBV5-1 to TRBJ1-3; D unclear. This sequence was found in a woman in her thirties or forties with active or convalescent COVID-19. The CDR3 loop is CASSSAGRVGNTIYF. The CDR3 coding sequence is TGCGCCAGCAGCTCCGCGGGAAGGGTCGGAAACACCATATATTTT.